This TCR beta chain was obtained from a study of T-cell memory formation after mild COVID-19. Broader study findings: Cross-reactive memory seemingly joined, as some responding clones were found in pre-infection memory. Clones that shrank (day 15 to 85) were balanced CD4/CD8, whereas later expanders leaned CD4+.

This CDR3 region has 16 residues. This clonotype has just a few counts. Its antigen is as yet unknown. TCRdb re-called the 5' RACE reads with MiXCR, one entry per CDR3 protein. This table holds 300,000 to 400,000 distinct CDR3 sequences, approximately 15% found once. This receptor was identified in a man younger than 35 who had mild COVID-19 (a few samples of this study predate the infection). Cell type and time point are not known. The sequencing input was PBMCs or a T cell subset sorted from them (not recorded which). The chain combines TRBV21-1 with TRBJ2-1; TRBD1, the table's D call, lacks a check against the DNA. TRBV21-1 constitutes a pseudogene. The CDR3 sequence: CASSSRAGQDYNEQFF. CDR3 coding DNA: TGTGCCAGCAGCTCGAGGGCGGGACAGGATTACAATGAGCAGTTCTTC.